A single sample gave rise to the 32 T cell receptor beta chains below, sequenced in a study of blood T cell repertoires in COVID-19. Data came from immunoSEQ multiplex PCR; TCRdb stores just in-frame clones and leaves some out. The sample consists of hundreds of thousands of clones, around 80% of them appearing once. Sequencing was carried out using peripheral blood. The origin of the receptors is a woman of 80 years or more with acute or convalescent COVID-19.

This clone is a singleton in its sample. The rearrangement links TRBV6-2 or TRBV6-3 to TRBJ1-2; 9 nucleotides line up with TRBD1. Losses at the gene ends were 6 bases for V and 2 bases for J; bases not matched to a gene: 7. Germline CDR1 is MNHEY and CDR2 is SVGEGT. This CDR3 is 15 amino acids long. CDR3 bases: TGTGCCAGCAGCCCCCGAGACAGGGGGAACTATGGCTACACCTTC. Residues: CASSPRDRGNYGYTF.

V gene TRBV7-9 combines with J gene TRBJ2-3; D might be TRBD1 (5 bases). The V end lost 1 base, the J end lost 5 bases, and 13 bases lay between the germline ends. The CDR3 has 15 amino acids. CDR1 is SEHNR, CDR2 FQNEAQ, per germline (reference sequence). The CDR3 coding sequence is TGTGCCAGCAGCTTAGGTGGCGTGGGGCTAGATACGCAGTATTTT. It translates to CASSLGGVGLDTQYF.

This clone was observed a handful of times. The genes are TRBV5-1 and TRBJ1-2, with D unclear. The CDR3 spans 15 residues. V gave up 0 bases and J gave up 4 bases, with 13 bases separating them. Germline V gene data show CDR1 as SGHRS and CDR2 as YFSETQ. CDR3 residues: CASSLGGLESYGYTF. CDR3 coding DNA: TGCGCCAGCAGCTTGGGAGGGTTAGAGTCCTATGGCTACACCTTC. The complete variable domain, with remaining parts taken from reference TRBV5-1 and TRBJ1-2, reads KAGVTQTPRYLIKTRGQQVTLSCSPISGHRSVSWYQQTPGQGLQFLFEYFSETQRNKGNFPGRFSGRQFSNSRSEMNVSTLELGDSALYLCASSLGGLESYGYTFGSGTRLTVV.

J is TRBJ1-2 and V is TRBV30; 10 bases are shared with TRBD1. This CDR3 is 13 amino acids long. CDR1 is GTSNPN, CDR2 SVGIG, per germline (reference sequence). With 4 bases clipped from V and 7 bases from J, the junction kept 6 bases outside the gene matches. DNA of the CDR3: TGTGCCTGGACCGGACAGGGGGTGAGTGGCTACACCTTC. Its protein product is CAWTGQGVSGYTF.

The chain has TRBV19 and TRBJ1-1; D possibly corresponds to TRBD1 (5 bases). The V end lost 6 bases, the J end lost 4 bases, and 18 bases lay between the germline ends. This CDR3 is 15 amino acids long. The germline V gene encodes CDR1 LNHDA and CDR2 SQIVND (reference sequence). The CDR3 spells CASSSGAGYSTEAFF. DNA of the CDR3: TGTGCCAGTAGCTCCGGGGCGGGGTATAGCACTGAAGCTTTCTTT.

This clone has only a few counts. V gene TRBV7-3 combines with J gene TRBJ2-7, with TRBD1 matching over 9 bases. The germline V gene encodes CDR1 SGHTA and CDR2 FQGTGA. The trim removed 5 bases at V and 3 bases at J, leaving 5 bases unmatched. The CDR3 contains 14 residues. CDR3 loop: CASSIRDRVYEQYF. The DNA for the CDR3 is TGTGCCAGCAGCATCCGGGACAGGGTCTACGAGCAGTACTTC.

The rearrangement joins TRBV11-2 to TRBJ1-1; a possible D gene is TRBD1 (5 bases). This CDR3 spans 15 amino acids. V shed 5 bases and J shed 0 bases, with 13 bases lying between them. Germline V gene sequence: CDR1 SGHAT, CDR2 FQNNGV. CDR3 bases: TGTGCCAGCAGCATAAGACAGAAAATGAACACTGAAGCTTTCTTT. Its translation: CASSIRQKMNTEAFF.

This chain uses TRBV5-5 with TRBJ2-7; 13 nucleotides align to TRBD2. The CDR3 loop spans 15 amino acids. Germline assignment: CDR1 SGHKS and CDR2 YYEKEE (reference sequence). Trimming removed 4 bases from V and 6 bases from J; junction bases left unmatched: 7. The DNA of the CDR3 is TGTGCCAGCAGCAAAGGACTAGCGGGAGTGGCCGAGCAGTACTTC. It codes for CASSKGLAGVAEQYF.

The chain links TRBV7-2 to TRBJ1-3; D is undetermined. The CDR3 is 15 amino acids. Per germline, CDR1 SGHTA and CDR2 FQGNSA. V was clipped by 1 base and J by 0 bases, with 7 bases between them. CDR3 sequence: CASSLVRDSGNTIYF. CDR3 sequence (DNA): TGTGCCAGCAGCTTAGTCCGAGACTCTGGAAACACCATATATTTT.

The chain joins TRBV6-5 to TRBJ1-2; 7 bases agree with TRBD1. J lost 7 bases, V lost 6 bases, and 8 bases had no gene match. The germline V gene has CDR1 MNHEY and CDR2 SVGAGI. CDR3 length: 13 residues. The CDR3 region is CASSSTGIGGYTF. CDR3 coding DNA: TGTGCCAGCAGCTCGACAGGGATTGGTGGCTACACCTTC.

The J gene is TRBJ2-7, the V gene TRBV7-8, with 7 bases identical to TRBD1. CDR1 and CDR2 (germline): SGHVS, FQNEAQ. This CDR3 comprises 14 residues. Trimming at V came to 4 bases and at J to 3 bases, leaving 6 bases not matched to a gene. The CDR3 DNA reads TGTGCCAGCAGCTCCACAGGGGCTTTCTACGAGCAGTACTTC. This encodes CASSSTGAFYEQYF. Together with reference TRBV7-8 and TRBJ2-7, the CDR3 gives the full variable domain: GAGVSQSPRYKVAKRGQDVALRCDPISGHVSLFWYQQALGQGPEFLTYFQNEAQLDKSGLPSDRFFAERPEGSVSTLKIQRTQQEDSAVYLCASSSTGAFYEQYFGPGTRLTVT.

In nucleotides, the CDR3 is TGTGCCAGCAGTTCCCCTCGGACAGATACGCAGTATTTT. It codes for CASSSPRTDTQYF. The V call is TRBV27, the J call TRBJ2-3; D gene uncertain. Germline V lookup: CDR1 MNHEY, CDR2 SMNVEV (reference sequence). V was pared by 4 bases and J by 3 bases, with 8 bases between. The CDR3 is 13 residues long.

The chain employs TRBV6-5 and TRBJ1-5, with 9 bases aligning to TRBD1. Per the germline V gene, CDR1 is MNHEY and CDR2 is SVGAGI. V was clipped by 5 bases and J by 5 bases; unmatched bases: 4. The CDR3 runs 14 residues. CDR3 DNA sequence: TGTGCCAGCAGTCAACGGACAGGGGATCAGCCCCAGCATTTT. It specifies CASSQRTGDQPQHF.

The chain is built from TRBV11-2 and TRBJ2-7; TRBD2 might be the D (6 bases). V lost 9 bases, J lost 2 bases, and 26 bases lay in between. Germline CDR1 reads SGHAT; CDR2 reads FQNNGV. The CDR3 runs 17 residues. The CDR3 spells CASLNRRDPRHTYEQYF. The CDR3 DNA sequence: TGTGCCAGTCTTAACCGGCGGGACCCACGTCATACCTACGAGCAGTACTTC.

The V and J genes are TRBV11-3 and TRBJ2-3; D is ambiguous. Germline CDR1 SGHNT, CDR2 YENEEA. Deletions cut 5 bases from V and 5 bases from J, with 11 bases between. CDR3 length equals 13 residues. CDR3 DNA: TGTGCCAGCAGCCAAAGCCCACGAGATACGCAGTATTTT. It codes for CASSQSPRDTQYF.

The chain combines TRBV5-1 with TRBJ2-7, with a possible D match to TRBD2 (5 bases). Trimming took 3 bases from V and 6 from J, leaving 10 bases between them. The CDR3 has 12 amino acids. Per germline, CDR1 SGHRS and CDR2 YFSETQ. The CDR3, as DNA: TGCGCCAGCAGCTCGGGGATAGGCGAGCAGTACTTC. It encodes CASSSGIGEQYF. Supplemented by reference TRBV5-1 and TRBJ2-7, the full variable domain reads KAGVTQTPRYLIKTRGQQVTLSCSPISGHRSVSWYQQTPGQGLQFLFEYFSETQRNKGNFPGRFSGRQFSNSRSEMNVSTLELGDSALYLCASSSGIGEQYFGPGTRLTVT.

A remark on this clone: Its ends do not fully match the called genes, so a read error is possible. This chain uses TRBV7-7 with TRBJ2-1; D gene uncertain. The CDR3 spans 12 residues. CDR1 SSHAT and CDR2 FNYEAQ come from the germline V gene (reference sequence). The CDR3 bases are TGTGCTAGCAGCCCCAACAGCCGGGAGCAGTTCTTC. It encodes CASSPNSREQFF.

CDR3 loop: CACPHGGRSYNEQFF. CDR3 DNA sequence: TGTGCCTGCCCCCATGGAGGGCGCTCCTACAATGAGCAGTTCTTC. The chain employs TRBV30 and TRBJ2-1; perhaps TRBD2 as D (6 bases). Germline V gene sequence: CDR1 GTSNPN, CDR2 SVGIG (reference sequence). V was clipped by 6 bases and J by 0 bases, with 15 bases between them. This CDR3 has 15 residues. The variable domain in full, with the rest retrieved from reference TRBV30 and TRBJ2-1, is SQTIHQWPATLVQPVGSPLSLECTVEGTSNPNLYWYRQAAGRGLQLLFYSVGIGQISSEVPQNLSASRPQDRQFILSSKKLLLSDSGFYLCACPHGGRSYNEQFFGPGTRLTVL.

Only a few counts were recorded for this clone. The chain links TRBV9 to TRBJ1-5; D unclear. The CDR3 has 15 amino acids. The ends were cut back, 4 bases at V and 0 bases at J, with 11 bases in the middle. Germline values: CDR1 SGDLS, CDR2 YYNGEE. The CDR3 nucleotides are TGTGCCAGCAGCTCCACCAGGTTTAGCAATCAGCCCCAGCATTTT. This sequence encodes CASSSTRFSNQPQHF.

The chain has TRBV5-1 and TRBJ2-3, with D possibly matching TRBD2 (5 bases). With 4 bases removed from V and 2 bases from J, the gap between germline ends came to 20 bases. CDR1 and CDR2 (germline): SGHRS, YFSETQ. This CDR3 region has 17 residues. CDR3 protein: CASSIGLRTGDTDTQYF. CDR3 coding DNA: TGCGCCAGCAGCATTGGGTTGCGGACTGGAGACACAGATACGCAGTATTTT. The full variable domain, completed using reference TRBV5-1 and TRBJ2-3, is KAGVTQTPRYLIKTRGQQVTLSCSPISGHRSVSWYQQTPGQGLQFLFEYFSETQRNKGNFPGRFSGRQFSNSRSEMNVSTLELGDSALYLCASSIGLRTGDTDTQYFGPGTRLTVL.

V is TRBV5-1 and J is TRBJ2-3; possible D gene TRBD2, 7 bases. Germline V CDR1 and CDR2: SGHRS, YFSETQ. The CDR3 contains 16 residues. V lost 6 bases and J lost 3, with 20 bases in between. CDR3 DNA sequence: TGCGCCAGCATCGGAGGCGGGGGCCTAAGTACAGATACGCAGTATTTT. This encodes CASIGGGGLSTDTQYF.

This clone appeared many times. The V call is TRBV4-3, the J call TRBJ2-2; TRBD2 might be the D (5 bases). The CDR3 sequence is 17 residues long. Germline V gives CDR1 LGHNA, CDR2 YSLEER. Between the trimmed V and J ends, which lost 1 base and 10 bases, there was a span of 22 bases. The CDR3 reads CASSQAGTRSELSELFF. The CDR3 region has the DNA TGCGCCAGCAGCCAAGCAGGCACTAGAAGTGAGTTATCGGAGCTGTTTTTT.

J is TRBJ2-7 and V is TRBV5-1; TRBD2 might be the D (6 bases). Germline lookup yields CDR1 SGHRS and CDR2 YFSETQ. V lost 3 bases to trimming and J lost 6 bases, with 16 bases between them. The CDR3 contains 14 residues. The chain's CDR3 is CASSSRDSRREQYF. CDR3 nucleotides: TGCGCCAGCAGCTCTCGGGACTCCCGCCGCGAGCAGTACTTC.

The rearrangement joins TRBV2 to TRBJ1-5; D is possibly TRBD1 (6 bases). The V and J ends lost 8 bases and 0 bases respectively, with 14 bases between them. This CDR3 is built from 15 residues. Germline CDR1 and CDR2: SNHLY and FYNNEI. The CDR3 spells CASLLDRNSNQPQHF. The DNA for the CDR3 is TGTGCCAGCCTTTTGGACAGAAATAGCAATCAGCCCCAGCATTTT.

This rearrangement joins TRBV23-1 to TRBJ2-5, with 8 bases lining up with TRBD2. TRBV23-1 is labeled an ORF, and its function is uncertain. Trimming cost V 3 bases and J 3 bases; bases outside gene matches: 12. The CDR3 is 17 amino acids. The CDR3 coding sequence is TGCGCCAGCAGTCACTCCCTCGAACGGGGGGGAAAAGAGACCCAGTACTTC. Protein sequence: CASSHSLERGGKETQYF.

Worth noting for this clone: The identical CDR3 is also encoded by other nucleotide sequences in the sample. The rearrangement joins TRBV5-1 to TRBJ1-4; TRBD1 is a possible D gene (6 bases). This CDR3 spans 15 amino acids. Trimming cost V 4 bases and J 4 bases, with 14 bases left between them. Germline lookup yields CDR1 SGHRS and CDR2 YFSETQ. This chain's CDR3 is CASSPQTGSNEKLFF. DNA of the CDR3: TGCGCCAGCAGCCCACAAACAGGGAGTAATGAAAAACTGTTTTTT.

V and J are TRBV4-3 and TRBJ2-5; the D gene is possibly TRBD1 (5 bases). V lost 0 bases, J lost 5 bases, and 13 bases lay in between. Germline V gene sequence: CDR1 LGHNA, CDR2 YSLEER. The CDR3 sequence is 15 residues long. As DNA, the CDR3 is TGCGCCAGCAGCCAAGATCTGGCCGACAGCGAGACCCAGTACTTC. The encoded protein is CASSQDLADSETQYF.

This clone was seen once. This chain uses TRBV5-1 with TRBJ2-3, with D unresolved. The CDR3 runs 11 residues. Trimming left V 2 bases short and J 7 bases short, with 5 bases between. Germline V CDR1 and CDR2: SGHRS, YFSETQ. The CDR3 loop is CASSLENTQYF. The CDR3 nucleotides are TGCGCCAGCAGCTTAGAGAATACGCAGTATTTT.

This chain joins TRBV5-1 and TRBJ2-5; tentative D call: TRBD2 (6 bases). CDR3 size: 14 residues. The germline gives CDR1 SGHRS, CDR2 YFSETQ. Trimming took 0 bases from V and 3 from J, leaving 9 bases between them. The CDR3 nucleotides read TGCGCCAGCAGCTTGGCGGGCGGGGAAGAGACCCAGTACTTC. Translating it yields CASSLAGGEETQYF.

The V and J genes are TRBV3-1 (or the pseudogene TRBV3-2) and TRBJ1-2, with 8 bases that match TRBD1. This CDR3 is built from 16 residues. The junction had 7 bases not matched to a gene; V was cut back by 0 bases and J by 4 bases. CDR1 is LGHDT and CDR2 is YNNKEL in the germline V gene (reference sequence). The CDR3 sequence: CASSQDGRQGIYGYTF. The CDR3 nucleotides read TGTGCCAGCAGCCAAGATGGGAGACAGGGGATCTATGGCTACACCTTC.

J is TRBJ2-1 and V is TRBV19, with TRBD2 matching 8 bases. The CDR3 has 16 residues. The germline CDR1 and CDR2 sequences are LNHDA and SQIVND (reference sequence). V lost 3 bases to trimming and J lost 4 bases; unmatched junction nucleotides: 8. The chain's CDR3 is CASSIDGLAGYNEQFF. CDR3 in DNA: TGTGCCAGTAGTATTGACGGACTAGCCGGGTACAATGAGCAGTTCTTC.

The chain combines TRBV4-2 with TRBJ1-2; D is possibly TRBD1 (5 bases). Germline V lookup: CDR1 LGHNA, CDR2 YNFKEQ. The CDR3 contains 14 residues. The ends were cut back, 0 bases at V and 7 bases at J, with 12 bases in the middle. The CDR3 coding sequence is TGTGCCAGCAGCCAAGATGAAAGGGGAAGTGGCTACACCTTC. Protein sequence: CASSQDERGSGYTF.